Listed below are T cell receptor beta chains from one sample, sequenced in a study of blood T cell repertoires in COVID-19. Data came from immunoSEQ multiplex PCR; TCRdb stores just in-frame clones and leaves some out. The top ten clones hold 0.6% of a sample with about 440,000 clones, around 91% of them seen once. The sequencing sample was made of PBMCs or T cells enriched from blood (not recorded which). Every receptor here comes from a man younger than 30 who had recovered from COVID-19. Both conserved end residues are trimmed from each CDR3.

j_gene: TRBJ1-3
v_gene: TRBV20-1
CDR3aa: SASGQASGNTIY

j_gene: TRBJ2-1
v_gene: TRBV7-2
CDR3aa: ASSTGTSSLRSYNEQF

j_gene: TRBJ1-1
v_gene: TRBV19
CDR3aa: ASRSDGMATEAF

j_gene: TRBJ1-2
v_gene: TRBV11-3
CDR3aa: ASSLGQQDYGYT

j_gene: TRBJ2-2
v_gene: TRBV3-1/TRBV3-2
CDR3aa: ASSQPQTGFTGELF

j_gene: TRBJ1-5
v_gene: TRBV5-1
CDR3aa: ASSLGGRSNQPQH

j_gene: TRBJ2-5
v_gene: TRBV3-1/TRBV3-2
CDR3aa: ASSPGLNQETQY

j_gene: TRBJ2-2
v_gene: TRBV28
CDR3aa: ASSFQAGGELF

j_gene: TRBJ2-7
v_gene: TRBV4-1
CDR3aa: ASSQDIRTGESEQY

j_gene: TRBJ1-1
v_gene: TRBV5-4
CDR3aa: ASSLKRDMNTEAF

j_gene: TRBJ2-2
v_gene: TRBV11-2
CDR3aa: ASSYSSGRDTGELF

j_gene: TRBJ1-1
v_gene: TRBV19
CDR3aa: AVRDRGTEAF

j_gene: TRBJ1-5
v_gene: TRBV7-9
CDR3aa: ASSLGDREYQPQH

j_gene: TRBJ1-4
v_gene: TRBV7-9
CDR3aa: ASSRTGVVEKLF

j_gene: TRBJ2-2
v_gene: TRBV7-3
CDR3aa: ASSLGVANTGELF

j_gene: TRBJ2-2
v_gene: TRBV10-3
CDR3aa: AIPRGQNTGELF

j_gene: TRBJ1-1
v_gene: TRBV6-5
CDR3aa: ASPLQGGGNTEAF

j_gene: TRBJ1-2
v_gene: TRBV12-3/TRBV12-4
CDR3aa: ASSGRYGYT

j_gene: TRBJ1-4
v_gene: TRBV29-1
CDR3aa: SVVSRTPTGEKLF

j_gene: TRBJ2-1
v_gene: TRBV7-3
CDR3aa: ASSPGGGEQF

j_gene: TRBJ1-2
v_gene: TRBV18
CDR3aa: ASSPGDRGGYT

j_gene: TRBJ1-1
v_gene: TRBV10-2
CDR3aa: ASIDRDNMNTEAF

j_gene: TRBJ2-7
v_gene: TRBV7-6
CDR3aa: ASSLTGTKNYEQY

j_gene: TRBJ2-3
v_gene: TRBV30
CDR3aa: AWSSGDRGSTDTQY

j_gene: TRBJ2-1
v_gene: TRBV28
CDR3aa: ASSRRGWSQF

j_gene: TRBJ1-3
v_gene: TRBV11-3
CDR3aa: ASSRGTGSGNTIY

j_gene: TRBJ1-2
v_gene: TRBV29-1
CDR3aa: SLKKWGDYGYT

j_gene: TRBJ1-3
v_gene: TRBV9
CDR3aa: ASSADTGVGGNTIY

j_gene: TRBJ1-1
v_gene: TRBV9
CDR3aa: ASSQGQHTEAF

j_gene: TRBJ1-1
v_gene: TRBV14
CDR3aa: ASSLRGRVTEAF

j_gene: TRBJ1-2
v_gene: TRBV4-2
CDR3aa: ASSQDTGLRVYGYT

j_gene: TRBJ1-5
v_gene: TRBV10-2
CDR3aa: ASSADPRGQQGADQPQH

j_gene: TRBJ1-5
v_gene: TRBV28
CDR3aa: ASSLFLNQPQH

j_gene: TRBJ1-6
v_gene: TRBV5-4
CDR3aa: ASSLELAGSEALH

j_gene: TRBJ2-5
v_gene: TRBV10-2
CDR3aa: AASGLAGGTQY

j_gene: TRBJ2-7
v_gene: TRBV3-1/TRBV3-2
CDR3aa: ASSQGRGGNEQY

j_gene: TRBJ1-1
v_gene: TRBV28
CDR3aa: ASSLGGGQGTTEAF

j_gene: TRBJ2-1
v_gene: TRBV7-2
CDR3aa: ASSPGAGLYNEQF

j_gene: TRBJ1-6
v_gene: TRBV3-1/TRBV3-2
CDR3aa: ASSQLSSRTAVSHSPLH

j_gene: TRBJ1-5
v_gene: TRBV6-1
CDR3aa: ASSEMANQPQH

j_gene: TRBJ1-5
v_gene: TRBV12-3/TRBV12-4
CDR3aa: ASGRDNKPQH

j_gene: TRBJ1-1
v_gene: TRBV7-2
CDR3aa: ASSLPGQGAGEAF

j_gene: TRBJ2-1
v_gene: TRBV6-1
CDR3aa: ASSVGLRGSSYNEQF

j_gene: TRBJ1-1
v_gene: TRBV27
CDR3aa: ASNQQGANTEAF

j_gene: TRBJ1-4
v_gene: TRBV5-1
CDR3aa: ASSLGAFGEKLF

j_gene: TRBJ2-1
v_gene: TRBV29-1
CDR3aa: SVEVPGSYNEQF

j_gene: TRBJ1-1
v_gene: TRBV27
CDR3aa: ASMNWGQGTEAF